These 16 T cell receptor beta chains were sequenced from one sample in a study of blood T cell repertoires in COVID-19. Sequencing was performed with immunoSEQ multiplex PCR; in TCRdb, only in-frame clones are kept and a portion is missing. The table has about 330,000 clones, approximately 87% seen once. Sample: peripheral blood. The receptors here all came from a woman aged 45-65 years with active or convalescent COVID-19.

The V call is TRBV7-9, the J call TRBJ1-3, with 9 bases lining up with TRBD1. The CDR3 contains 14 residues. Germline values: CDR1 SEHNR, CDR2 FQNEAQ (reference sequence). V lost 3 bases and J lost 12; bases outside the gene matches: 9. CDR3 nucleotide sequence: TGTGCCAGCAGCTTGGGACCGGGACAGGGAGGCATATATTTT. It encodes CASSLGPGQGGIYF. Full variable domain (remainder filled in from reference TRBV7-9 and TRBJ1-3): DTGVSQNPRHKITKRGQNVTFRCDPISEHNRLYWYRQTLGQGPEFLTYFQNEAQLEKSRLLSDRFSAERPKGSFSTLEIQRTEQGDSAMYLCASSLGPGQGGIYFGEGSWLTVV.

This chain connects TRBV19 to TRBJ1-2; D possibly corresponds to TRBD1 (5 bases). Germline V gene sequence: CDR1 LNHDA, CDR2 SQIVND (reference sequence). The CDR3 spans 14 residues. V gave up 5 bases and J gave up 8 bases, with 18 bases separating them. The CDR3 protein is CASSENSRDQGYTF. In DNA, the CDR3 is TGTGCCAGTAGTGAGAATTCCAGGGATCAGGGCTACACCTTC.

V and J are TRBV10-3 and TRBJ1-3; D is undetermined. Trimming took 2 bases from V and 4 from J, leaving 9 bases between them. CDR1 ENHRY and CDR2 SYGVKD come from the germline V gene. The CDR3 covers 14 residues. This CDR3 is CAISETPAGNTIYF. CDR3 DNA: TGTGCCATCAGTGAGACCCCCGCGGGAAACACCATATATTTT.

The chain is built from TRBV7-9 and TRBJ2-1; D is undetermined. Per the germline V gene, CDR1 is SEHNR and CDR2 is FQNEAQ (reference sequence). This CDR3 is 13 amino acids long. V lost 0 bases, J lost 8 bases, and 8 bases lay in between. For the CDR3, the DNA is TGTGCCAGCAGCTTAGCTCTCAGTGATGAGCAGTTCTTC. Amino acid sequence: CASSLALSDEQFF.

The V call is TRBV6-6, the J call TRBJ1-2; TRBD1 might be the D (5 bases). CDR3 length: 15 amino acids. Germline V gives CDR1 MNHNY, CDR2 SVGAGI (reference sequence). The germline V and J ends were trimmed by 0 bases and 1 base, with 9 bases remaining between them. The CDR3 coding sequence is TGTGCCAGCAGTTACTCGCAGGGAAATAACTATGGCTACACCTTC. Translated, it gives CASSYSQGNNYGYTF.

The chain carries TRBV19 and TRBJ1-5; 7 positions match TRBD1. The CDR3 contains 15 residues. The ends lost 2 bases at V and 9 bases at J; junction bases unmatched: 10. Germline CDR1 and CDR2: LNHDA and SQIVND (reference sequence). The CDR3: CASSIRTGIMGPQHF. The CDR3 DNA sequence: TGTGCCAGTAGTATACGGACAGGCATAATGGGGCCCCAGCATTTT. Together with reference TRBV19 and TRBJ1-5, the CDR3 gives the full variable domain: DGGITQSPKYLFRKEGQNVTLSCEQNLNHDAMYWYRQDPGQGLRLIYYSQIVNDFQKGDIAEGYSVSREKKESFPLTVTSAQKNPTAFYLCASSIRTGIMGPQHFGDGTRLSIL.

This sequence joins TRBV27 and TRBJ2-5; 7 bases are a match to TRBD2. The CDR3 totals 17 residues. Germline V CDR1 and CDR2: MNHEY, SMNVEV (reference sequence). Losses at the gene ends were 2 bases for V and 5 bases for J; bases not matched to a gene: 14. This CDR3 is CASSLKVGGSRGETQYF. The CDR3 region has the DNA TGTGCCAGCAGTTTAAAGGTCGGCGGGAGCCGGGGGGAGACCCAGTACTTC.

The V gene is TRBV28, the J gene TRBJ2-7; 7 nucleotides align to TRBD1. Germline V gives CDR1 MDHEN, CDR2 SYDVKM. The CDR3 length is 15 residues. Trimming cost V 6 bases and J 5 bases; bases outside gene matches: 13. CDR3 residues: CASRSPRQGVDEQYF. The CDR3 coding sequence is TGTGCCAGCAGGTCACCAAGACAGGGAGTCGACGAGCAGTACTTC.

The chain links TRBV28 to TRBJ1-5; D uncertain. Germline V CDR1 and CDR2: MDHEN, SYDVKM. Trimming took 1 base from V and 5 from J, leaving 6 bases between them. The CDR3 is made up of 13 amino acids. For the CDR3, the DNA is TGTGCCAGCAGTTTATTAGAATATCAGCCCCAGCATTTT. It yields the protein CASSLLEYQPQHF.

V gene TRBV4-1 combines with J gene TRBJ1-6; D gene unclear. The CDR3 contains 13 residues. The germline CDR1 and CDR2 sequences are MGHRA and YSYEKL. V lost 7 bases and J 9 bases, leaving 13 bases between the germline ends. The CDR3 is CASTAKRASPLHF. Here the CDR3 DNA reads TGCGCCAGCACCGCCAAGAGAGCTTCACCCCTCCACTTT.

The V and J genes are TRBV21-1 and TRBJ1-2; the D call TRBD1 from the table was never checked on the DNA. TRBV21-1 constitutes a pseudogene. CDR3 length equals 14 residues. The CDR3 reads CASSKAASPRGYTF. The DNA for the CDR3 is TGTGCCAGCAGCAAAGCGGCGAGCCCCAGGGGCTACACCTTC.

V is TRBV25-1 and J is TRBJ2-5; D is possibly TRBD1 (6 bases). The CDR3 runs to 14 residues. Trimming removed 3 bases at V and 5 bases at J, with 13 bases between. Germline CDR1 MGHDK, CDR2 SYGVNS. CDR3 coding DNA: TGTGCCAGCAGTGATCAGGGGATAGGCGAGACCCAGTACTTC. Translation gives CASSDQGIGETQYF.

V usage is TRBV29-1 and J usage is TRBJ2-7; tentatively, D is TRBD2 (6 bases). The V gene's germline CDR1 is SQVTM and CDR2 ANQGSEA. This CDR3 has 13 residues. V was cut by 1 base and J by 1 base, with 8 bases left in between. In DNA, the CDR3 is TGCAGCGTTGAAGGGGACTCTTCCTACGAGCAGTACTTC. Its translation is CSVEGDSSYEQYF.

The V gene is TRBV12-3 or TRBV12-4, the J gene TRBJ2-1; 7 bases are a match to TRBD2. The CDR3 extends over 11 amino acids. Losses at the gene ends were 10 bases for V and 8 bases for J; bases not matched to a gene: 5. The CDR3 sequence: CATGGRDEQFF. The CDR3 DNA reads as TGTGCCACAGGAGGGAGGGATGAGCAGTTCTTC.

This chain links TRBV7-9 with TRBJ1-1; D is ambiguous. The V and J ends lost 6 bases and 0 bases respectively, with 5 bases between them. Germline CDR1 is SEHNR and CDR2 is FQNEAQ (reference sequence). The CDR3 extends over 12 amino acids. CDR3 residues: CASREMNTEAFF. The CDR3 DNA reads as TGTGCCAGCAGGGAGATGAACACTGAAGCTTTCTTT.

The V call is TRBV28, the J call TRBJ2-7, with D tentatively TRBD1 (6 bases). Germline V gene lookup returns CDR1 MDHEN and CDR2 SYDVKM. Trimming removed 3 bases at V and 0 bases at J, with 12 bases between. CDR3 length equals 15 residues. CDR3 region: CASSLKGHLSYEQYF. For the CDR3, the DNA is TGTGCCAGCAGTTTGAAGGGACATCTCTCCTACGAGCAGTACTTC.